This T cell receptor beta chain was obtained from a study of tumor and adjacent non-tumor tissue in lung cancer. Study as a whole: Patients were aged roughly 30 to 76, 10 men and a handful of women, stage I to III. On average, productive TCRbeta reads reached about 4.2 million per sample.

CDR3 size: 15 residues. V was trimmed by 6 bases and J by 2 bases, leaving 17 bases between them. In germline, CDR1 is MGHRA, CDR2 YSYEKL. By frequency in the sample, this clonotype is large. What it binds is unknown. RNA was extracted from bulk tissue without any cell sorting. Study-wide results and limits: Normal lung showed higher cumulative top 100 clone frequency than tumor. Patients with more diverse tumor TCRs had worse survival.

The library came from three nested PCR rounds adapted from ARM-PCR protocols. TCRdb called the multiplex PCR reads again in MiXCR, with one record for every CDR3 protein. The sample yields fewer than 150,000 distinct CDR3 sequences, around 67% seen once. This chain uses TRBV4-1 with TRBJ2-7; TRBD1 is a possible D gene (6 bases). The specimen sequenced was lung tumor tissue. The sequence was obtained from a man in his 60s with small cell lung cancer. This CDR3 is CASRGGVSGTYEQYF. In DNA, the CDR3 is TGCGCCAGCAGAGGGGGAGTCAGCGGTACCTACGAGCAGTACTTC.